The 2 T cell receptor beta chains below all came from one sample that was sequenced in a study of blood T cell repertoires in COVID-19. Clones were sequenced by immunoSEQ multiplex PCR, and TCRdb holds only the in-frame ones, with some missing. The sample has 390,000 or so clones, under 85% seen once. The specimen sequenced was PBMCs or T cells enriched from blood (not recorded which). Receptor source: a woman aged 45-59 years who had recovered from COVID-19.

The chain combines TRBV5-4 with TRBJ1-1; 8 bases are a match to TRBD1. This CDR3 contains 14 residues. The junction had 1 base not matched to a gene; V was cut back by 3 bases and J by 0 bases. The germline CDR1 and CDR2 sequences are SGHNT and YYREEE (reference sequence). DNA for the CDR3: TGTGCCAGCAGCTCGGGACAGGTGAACACTGAAGCTTTCTTT. It yields the protein CASSSGQVNTEAFF.

The chain joins TRBV11-1 to TRBJ2-1; TRBD1 agrees at 7 bases. V was pared by 5 bases and J by 5 bases, with 9 bases of the junction left unmatched. The CDR3 extends over 15 amino acids. CDR1 SGHAT and CDR2 FQDESV come from the germline V gene (reference sequence). The CDR3 sequence is CASSMTGPPNNEQFF. The CDR3 DNA reads as TGTGCCAGCAGCATGACAGGGCCCCCTAACAATGAGCAGTTCTTC.